This T cell receptor (beta chain) was profiled in a study of blood T cell repertoires in COVID-19. Looking at the study overall: Some COVID-19 samples were acute and others convalescent; all came from the United States, Italy and Spain. T cells, B-cell-depleted T cells, or PBMCs supplied cDNA or gDNA.

The germline CDR1 and CDR2 sequences are SGHDT and YYEEEE. The CDR3 length is 14 residues. Germline trimming cut 4 bases from V and 5 bases from J; bases unmatched to any gene: 8. In the authors' workflow: For nucleated cells, counts were estimated from reference gene primer amplification. Using immunoSEQ multiplex PCR, the repertoire was profiled, and TCRdb retains in-frame clones only, with some absent. Clone size and the V and J calls come from that table; the DNA yielded D and trimming. The table records 150,000 or so clones, nearly 70% of them present only once. This clone was seen just once. The V gene is TRBV5-6, the J gene TRBJ1-2; 7 bases fit TRBD1. The sequence was collected from a woman in her seventies with acute or convalescent COVID-19. The sample comprised peripheral blood. The CDR3 loop reads CASSTGTETYGYTF. CDR3 nucleotides: TGTGCCAGCAGCACGGGGACAGAAACTTATGGCTACACCTTC.